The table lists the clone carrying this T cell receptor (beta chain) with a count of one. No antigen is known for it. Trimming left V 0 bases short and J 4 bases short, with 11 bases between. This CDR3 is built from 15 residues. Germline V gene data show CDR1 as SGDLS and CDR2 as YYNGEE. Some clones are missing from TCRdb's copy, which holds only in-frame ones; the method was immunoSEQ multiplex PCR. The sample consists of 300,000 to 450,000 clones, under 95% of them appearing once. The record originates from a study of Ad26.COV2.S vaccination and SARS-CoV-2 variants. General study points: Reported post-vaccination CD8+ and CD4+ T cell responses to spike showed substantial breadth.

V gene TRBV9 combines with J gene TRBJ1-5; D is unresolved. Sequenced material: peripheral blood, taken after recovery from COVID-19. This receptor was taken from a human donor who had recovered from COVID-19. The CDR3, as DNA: TGTGCCAGCAGCGTAGGAGTTGGGGTTAATCAGCCCCAGCATTTT. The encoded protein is CASSVGVGVNQPQHF. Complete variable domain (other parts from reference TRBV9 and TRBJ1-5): DSGVTQTPKHLITATGQRVTLRCSPRSGDLSVYWYQQSLDQGLQFLIQYYNGEERAKGNILERFSAQQFPDLHSELNLSSLELGDSALYFCASSVGVGVNQPQHFGDGTRLSIL.